This is a list of T cell receptor beta chains from one sample in a study of control samples from healthy donors and cancer patients. Data came from immunoSEQ multiplex PCR; TCRdb stores just in-frame clones and leaves some out. The sample carries approximately 97,000 clones, around 88% recorded once. The sequenced sample was blood. The receptors originated from a man aged 25-40 years in good health. The CDR3 runs from the conserved cysteine through the conserved F or W. A D gene is named only where the DNA matches it firmly. Size is stated for part of the rows, as once, few or many counts, or as a class when the clone is expanded.

V gene: TRBV7-6
J gene: TRBJ2-3
D gene: TRBD1
clone size: NA
CDR3 protein: CASSYRQGGMDTQYF
CDR3 DNA: TGTGCCAGCAGCTATAGACAGGGTGGTATGGATACGCAGTATTTT

V gene: TRBV27
J gene: TRBJ1-1
D gene: NA
clone size: NA
CDR3 protein: CASGLAYTEAFF
CDR3 DNA: TGTGCCAGCGGGCTGGCTTACACTGAAGCTTTCTTT

V gene: TRBV27
J gene: TRBJ1-2
D gene: NA
clone size: NA
CDR3 protein: CASSLAQGNYGYTF
CDR3 DNA: TGTGCCAGCAGTTTAGCCCAGGGCAACTATGGCTACACCTTC

V gene: TRBV9
J gene: TRBJ1-2
D gene: NA
clone size: NA
CDR3 protein: CASSDTGRDYGYTF
CDR3 DNA: TGTGCCAGCAGTGATACAGGGCGGGACTATGGCTACACCTTC

V gene: TRBV19
J gene: TRBJ1-1
D gene: NA
clone size: NA
CDR3 protein: CASNPGGHSSLGVTEAFF
CDR3 DNA: TGTGCCAGTAATCCCGGGGGGCACAGTAGCTTAGGGGTCACTGAAGCTTTCTTT

V gene: TRBV12-3/TRBV12-4
J gene: TRBJ2-1
D gene: NA
clone size: NA
CDR3 protein: CASSPDSYNEQFF
CDR3 DNA: TGTGCCAGCAGTCCAGACAGCTACAATGAGCAGTTCTTC

V gene: TRBV6-5
J gene: TRBJ2-3
D gene: NA
clone size: NA
CDR3 protein: CASTPFGADTQYF
CDR3 DNA: TGTGCCAGCACCCCTTTCGGGGCAGATACGCAGTATTTT

V gene: TRBV6-4
J gene: TRBJ1-1
D gene: NA
clone size: NA
CDR3 protein: CASSFSSNTEAFF
CDR3 DNA: TGTGCCAGCAGTTTTTCCTCGAACACTGAAGCTTTCTTT

V gene: TRBV24-1
J gene: TRBJ1-3
D gene: NA
clone size: NA
CDR3 protein: CATRPTGGNTIYF
CDR3 DNA: TGTGCCACCCGACCGACAGGAGGAAACACCATATATTTT

V gene: TRBV7-8
J gene: TRBJ1-3
D gene: NA
clone size: NA
CDR3 protein: CASSLAGRMVSGNTIYF
CDR3 DNA: TGTGCCAGCAGCTTAGCTGGTCGCATGGTTTCTGGAAACACCATATATTTT

V gene: TRBV29-1
J gene: TRBJ2-2
D gene: NA
clone size: NA
CDR3 protein: CSVVIRGGGELFF
CDR3 DNA: TGCAGCGTTGTAATCAGGGGAGGCGGGGAGCTGTTTTTT

V gene: TRBV2
J gene: TRBJ2-2
D gene: NA
clone size: NA
CDR3 protein: CASSEEVSGELFF
CDR3 DNA: TGTGCCAGCAGTGAAGAGGTCTCCGGGGAGCTGTTTTTT

V gene: TRBV27
J gene: TRBJ2-7
D gene: TRBD1
clone size: NA
CDR3 protein: CASNQRTGGPEQYF
CDR3 DNA: TGTGCCAGCAACCAACGGACAGGGGGCCCCGAGCAGTACTTC

V gene: TRBV5-6
J gene: TRBJ2-2
D gene: TRBD2
clone size: NA
CDR3 protein: CASSLGLAGARNTGELFF
CDR3 DNA: TGTGCCAGCAGCTTGGGACTAGCGGGAGCGAGGAACACCGGGGAGCTGTTTTTT

V gene: TRBV6-2/TRBV6-3
J gene: TRBJ2-7
D gene: NA
clone size: NA
CDR3 protein: CASSYRSYEQYF
CDR3 DNA: TGTGCCAGCAGTTACCGCTCCTACGAGCAGTACTTC

V gene: TRBV9
J gene: TRBJ2-1
D gene: NA
clone size: once
CDR3 protein: CASSVLSSYNEQFF
CDR3 DNA: TGTGCCAGCAGCGTCCTGAGCTCCTACAATGAGCAGTTCTTC

V gene: TRBV5-5
J gene: TRBJ2-4
D gene: TRBD2
clone size: few
CDR3 protein: CASRGLAVPGGKNIQYF
CDR3 DNA: TGTGCCAGCAGGGGACTAGCGGTCCCAGGGGGCAAAAACATTCAGTACTTC

V gene: TRBV12-5
J gene: TRBJ2-2
D gene: TRBD1
clone size: once
CDR3 protein: CASARGRTGQGILPNTGELFF
CDR3 DNA: TGTGCTAGTGCCAGGGGAAGAACGGGACAGGGAATACTACCGAACACCGGGGAGCTGTTTTTT

V gene: TRBV24-1
J gene: TRBJ2-2
D gene: TRBD1
clone size: NA
CDR3 protein: CATSDYWGQGAGELFF
CDR3 DNA: TGTGCCACCAGTGACTACTGGGGGCAGGGGGCCGGGGAGCTGTTTTTT

V gene: TRBV7-3
J gene: TRBJ2-7
D gene: TRBD2
clone size: NA
CDR3 protein: CASSEGWGGSYEQYF
CDR3 DNA: TGTGCCAGCTCTGAGGGCTGGGGGGGCTCCTACGAGCAGTACTTC

V gene: TRBV5-1
J gene: TRBJ2-2
D gene: NA
clone size: NA
CDR3 protein: CASSRRGQTLTGELFF
CDR3 DNA: TGCGCCAGCAGCCGACGAGGACAGACCCTCACCGGGGAGCTGTTTTTT

V gene: TRBV12-5
J gene: TRBJ1-2
D gene: NA
clone size: NA
CDR3 protein: CASGLGGGGIYGYTF
CDR3 DNA: TGTGCTAGTGGTTTAGGCGGGGGAGGAATCTATGGCTACACCTTC

V gene: TRBV19
J gene: TRBJ1-5
D gene: TRBD1
clone size: NA
CDR3 protein: CASRRGGTGGNQPQHF
CDR3 DNA: TGTGCCAGTAGAAGGGGTGGGACAGGGGGCAATCAGCCCCAGCATTTT

V gene: TRBV5-5
J gene: TRBJ2-7
D gene: NA
clone size: once
CDR3 protein: CASRTEGSREQYF
CDR3 DNA: TGTGCCAGCAGGACGGAGGGCAGCCGCGAGCAGTACTTC

V gene: TRBV3-1/TRBV3-2
J gene: TRBJ2-5
D gene: NA
clone size: NA
CDR3 protein: CASSHGSKGTQYF
CDR3 DNA: TGTGCCAGCAGCCATGGATCAAAGGGGACCCAGTACTTC

V gene: TRBV4-2
J gene: TRBJ2-5
D gene: NA
clone size: NA
CDR3 protein: CASSPSGGGGQETQYF
CDR3 DNA: TGTGCCAGCAGCCCTTCCGGGGGCGGAGGCCAAGAGACCCAGTACTTC

V gene: TRBV7-6
J gene: TRBJ2-6
D gene: NA
clone size: NA
CDR3 protein: CASSLVGFPSGANVLTF
CDR3 DNA: TGTGCCAGCAGCTTAGTCGGGTTCCCCTCTGGGGCCAACGTCCTGACTTTC

V gene: TRBV4-2
J gene: TRBJ2-6
D gene: NA
clone size: NA
CDR3 protein: CASSNSGTGLFGANVLTF
CDR3 DNA: TGTGCCAGCAGCAATAGTGGGACTGGGCTTTTTGGGGCCAACGTCCTGACTTTC

V gene: TRBV7-2
J gene: TRBJ2-6
D gene: NA
clone size: NA
CDR3 protein: CASSLGSGSGANVLTF
CDR3 DNA: TGTGCCAGCAGCTTAGGGTCGGGCTCTGGGGCCAACGTCCTGACTTTC

V gene: TRBV7-2
J gene: TRBJ1-2
D gene: NA
clone size: NA
CDR3 protein: CASSVTGLGYGYTF
CDR3 DNA: TGTGCCAGCAGCGTCACTGGGTTGGGCTATGGCTACACCTTC

V gene: TRBV15
J gene: TRBJ2-4
D gene: TRBD2
clone size: NA
CDR3 protein: CATSNSVLAGVGEAKNIQYF
CDR3 DNA: TGTGCCACCAGCAATTCAGTGCTAGCGGGAGTCGGTGAGGCCAAAAACATTCAGTACTTC

V gene: TRBV18
J gene: TRBJ2-7
D gene: NA
clone size: few
CDR3 protein: CASSLEQTSSYEQYF
CDR3 DNA: TGTGCCAGCTCACTTGAGCAAACTAGCTCCTACGAGCAGTACTTC

V gene: TRBV30
J gene: TRBJ1-1
D gene: TRBD1
clone size: NA
CDR3 protein: CAWTPPGTGNTEAFF
CDR3 DNA: TGTGCCTGGACCCCCCCCGGGACAGGAAACACTGAAGCTTTCTTT

V gene: TRBV6-4
J gene: TRBJ2-1
D gene: NA
clone size: NA
CDR3 protein: CASSDLRFYNEQFF
CDR3 DNA: TGTGCCAGCAGTGACCTGCGGTTTTACAATGAGCAGTTCTTC

V gene: TRBV19
J gene: TRBJ2-1
D gene: TRBD2
clone size: NA
CDR3 protein: CASSTSGRPGNEQFF
CDR3 DNA: TGTGCCAGTAGTACAAGCGGGAGGCCGGGAAATGAGCAGTTCTTC

V gene: TRBV10-3
J gene: TRBJ1-5
D gene: NA
clone size: NA
CDR3 protein: CAISRENNQPQHF
CDR3 DNA: TGTGCCATCAGCCGAGAAAACAATCAGCCCCAGCATTTT

V gene: TRBV27
J gene: TRBJ2-5
D gene: NA
clone size: NA
CDR3 protein: CASSPQTNLVQYF
CDR3 DNA: TGTGCCAGCAGTCCACAGACCAACCTGGTCCAGTACTTC

V gene: TRBV9
J gene: TRBJ2-3
D gene: NA
clone size: NA
CDR3 protein: CASSATRLGDTQYF
CDR3 DNA: TGTGCCAGCAGCGCGACTAGGTTGGGAGATACGCAGTATTTT

V gene: TRBV28
J gene: TRBJ2-7
D gene: TRBD1
clone size: NA
CDR3 protein: CASSPGTGFYEQYF
CDR3 DNA: TGTGCCAGCAGTCCCGGGACAGGGTTTTACGAGCAGTACTTC

V gene: TRBV2
J gene: TRBJ1-5
D gene: TRBD1
clone size: NA
CDR3 protein: CASKGQSNQPQHF
CDR3 DNA: TGTGCCAGCAAGGGACAGAGCAATCAGCCCCAGCATTTT

V gene: TRBV18
J gene: TRBJ2-7
D gene: NA
clone size: once
CDR3 protein: CASSLISGSPLYEQYF
CDR3 DNA: TGTGCCAGCTCACTGATTTCCGGGAGCCCCCTCTACGAGCAGTACTTC

V gene: TRBV24-1
J gene: TRBJ2-1
D gene: TRBD2
clone size: NA
CDR3 protein: CATSDPGTSGPSSWNNEQFF
CDR3 DNA: TGTGCCACCAGTGATCCAGGGACTAGCGGGCCATCCTCGTGGAACAATGAGCAGTTCTTC

V gene: TRBV9
J gene: TRBJ2-7
D gene: TRBD2
clone size: NA
CDR3 protein: CASSANGLAGGSEQYF
CDR3 DNA: TGTGCCAGCAGCGCTAACGGACTAGCGGGAGGGAGTGAGCAGTACTTC

V gene: TRBV7-9
J gene: TRBJ1-5
D gene: NA
clone size: NA
CDR3 protein: CASSPEGAGNQPQHF
CDR3 DNA: TGTGCCAGCAGCCCGGAAGGGGCAGGCAATCAGCCCCAGCATTTT

V gene: TRBV4-1
J gene: TRBJ2-3
D gene: TRBD1
clone size: NA
CDR3 protein: CASSPQGQSTDTQYF
CDR3 DNA: TGCGCCAGCAGCCCTCAGGGACAGAGCACAGATACGCAGTATTTT

V gene: TRBV29-1
J gene: TRBJ2-5
D gene: TRBD1
clone size: NA
CDR3 protein: CSVDGDRGQETQYF
CDR3 DNA: TGCAGCGTTGATGGGGACAGGGGACAAGAGACCCAGTACTTC

V gene: TRBV4-1
J gene: TRBJ2-7
D gene: NA
clone size: NA
CDR3 protein: CASSQEASYEQYF
CDR3 DNA: TGCGCCAGCAGCCAAGAGGCCAGCTACGAGCAGTACTTC

V gene: TRBV18
J gene: TRBJ1-6
D gene: NA
clone size: NA
CDR3 protein: CASSPTELRTNSPLHF
CDR3 DNA: TGTGCCAGCTCACCTACGGAGCTCCGCACAAATTCACCCCTCCACTTT

V gene: TRBV4-3
J gene: TRBJ2-5
D gene: NA
clone size: NA
CDR3 protein: CASSHPREEGYETQYF
CDR3 DNA: TGCGCCAGCAGCCACCCTAGGGAGGAGGGCTACGAGACCCAGTACTTC

V gene: TRBV28
J gene: TRBJ1-4
D gene: NA
clone size: NA
CDR3 protein: CASSLGPGSGEKLFF
CDR3 DNA: TGTGCCAGCAGTTTGGGGCCGGGATCGGGCGAAAAACTGTTTTTT

V gene: TRBV13
J gene: TRBJ1-2
D gene: NA
clone size: NA
CDR3 protein: CASSLNINYGYTF
CDR3 DNA: TGTGCCAGCAGCTTGAACATTAACTATGGCTACACCTTC

V gene: TRBV28
J gene: TRBJ1-1
D gene: TRBD1
clone size: NA
CDR3 protein: CASSSGGSSYTEAFF
CDR3 DNA: TGTGCCAGCAGTTCAGGGGGTAGTAGTTATACTGAAGCTTTCTTT